One sample yielded the 18 T cell receptor beta chains listed below, sequenced in a study of cytomegalovirus exposure and HLA in healthy donors. PCR was performed using 60 Vbeta and 13 Jbeta primers. Assay: immunoSEQ multiplex PCR; the TCRdb copy retains only in-frame clones and omits some. The sample's table shows 55,000 to 85,000 clones. The sequencing sample was made of PBMCs. The receptors were sampled from a woman aged 30 to 39 in good health and CMV-seronegative.

This chain links TRBV4-1 with TRBJ2-3; TRBD1 matches 8 bases. The germline V gene encodes CDR1 MGHRA and CDR2 YSYEKL. This CDR3 contains 15 residues. With V trimmed by 3 bases and J by 6 bases, 8 bases remained unmatched. Written as DNA, the CDR3 is TGCGCCAGCAGCCAGGACAGGGCGGCACAGGATACGCAGTATTTT. Its translation is CASSQDRAAQDTQYF.

The rearrangement uses TRBV7-9 and TRBJ1-1; possibly TRBD1 for D (5 bases). Germline V lookup: CDR1 SEHNR, CDR2 FQNEAQ (reference sequence). The ends were cut back, 5 bases at V and 1 base at J, with 14 bases in the middle. The CDR3 sequence is 15 residues long. The CDR3 loop is CASSPQGITNTEAFF. The CDR3 bases are TGTGCCAGCAGCCCCCAGGGTATTACGAACACTGAAGCTTTCTTT. The whole variable domain, filled in from reference TRBV7-9 and TRBJ1-1, reads DTGVSQNPRHKITKRGQNVTFRCDPISEHNRLYWYRQTLGQGPEFLTYFQNEAQLEKSRLLSDRFSAERPKGSFSTLEIQRTEQGDSAMYLCASSPQGITNTEAFFGQGTRLTVV.

The rearrangement joins TRBV5-6 to TRBJ1-2, with 10 nucleotides matching TRBD1. In germline, CDR1 is SGHDT, CDR2 YYEEEE. The CDR3 length is 14 residues. Trimming at V came to 6 bases and at J to 4 bases, leaving 6 bases not matched to a gene. CDR3 sequence reads: CASTGTGVFYGYTF. The CDR3 DNA reads TGTGCCAGCACCGGGACAGGGGTTTTCTATGGCTACACCTTC.

The chain recombines TRBV6-5 with TRBJ2-3; D is possibly TRBD2 (6 bases). Germline assignment: CDR1 MNHEY and CDR2 SVGAGI. Trimming took 0 bases from V and 1 from J, leaving 11 bases between them. The CDR3 contains 16 residues. CDR3 DNA sequence: TGTGCCAGCAGTTACTCTAGGGCTAGCGGCACAGATACGCAGTATTTT. Translating gives CASSYSRASGTDTQYF.

The J gene is TRBJ1-2, the V gene TRBV27; tentative D call: TRBD1 (6 bases). In germline, CDR1 is MNHEY, CDR2 SMNVEV (reference sequence). This CDR3 has 16 residues. V dropped 2 bases and J dropped 5 bases, with 18 bases sitting between them. The CDR3 nucleotides are TGTGCCAGCAGTTTAAGGCCTAGGGGGGGAATGTATGGCTACACCTTC. It yields the protein CASSLRPRGGMYGYTF.

The chain joins TRBV5-1 to TRBJ1-1; D is possibly TRBD1 (5 bases). Per the germline V gene, CDR1 is SGHRS and CDR2 is YFSETQ. There are 17 residues in the CDR3. Between the trimmed V and J ends, which lost 0 bases and 7 bases, there was a span of 22 bases. The CDR3 nucleotides are TGCGCCAGCAGCTTGGCCGCGGGACGACAAGCGGCCCTTGAAGCTTTCTTT. Its translation: CASSLAAGRQAALEAFF. The entire variable domain, with the rest obtained from reference TRBV5-1 and TRBJ1-1, is as follows: KAGVTQTPRYLIKTRGQQVTLSCSPISGHRSVSWYQQTPGQGLQFLFEYFSETQRNKGNFPGRFSGRQFSNSRSEMNVSTLELGDSALYLCASSLAAGRQAALEAFFGQGTRLTVV.

J is TRBJ2-1 and V is TRBV29-1; 9 nucleotides align to TRBD2. The CDR3 is made up of 13 amino acids. Germline V lookup: CDR1 SQVTM, CDR2 ANQGSEA. Trimming at V came to 4 bases and at J to 5 bases, leaving 3 bases not matched to a gene. The CDR3 DNA is TGCAGCGTTGGACTAGCGGTCGACAATGAGCAGTTCTTC. Translated: CSVGLAVDNEQFF.

The V and J genes are TRBV18 and TRBJ1-1; TRBD1 might be the D (5 bases). From germline, CDR1 is KGHSH and CDR2 LQKENI. Trimming shortened V by 3 bases and J by 5 bases, and 16 bases separated the two germline ends. CDR3 length equals 15 residues. The CDR3 DNA reads as TGTGCCAGCTCACCCCCAGAGGGGAGGGTAACTGAAGCTTTCTTT. Protein sequence: CASSPPEGRVTEAFF.

The chain recombines TRBV30 with TRBJ1-4; D uncertain. Trimming cost V 1 base and J 0 bases, with 6 bases left between them. Germline V gene lookup returns CDR1 GTSNPN and CDR2 SVGIG (reference sequence). CDR3 length equals 14 residues. Here the CDR3 reads CAWSAYSTNEKLFF. CDR3 DNA: TGTGCCTGGAGTGCGTATTCAACTAATGAAAAACTGTTTTTT. Drawing the rest from reference TRBV30 and TRBJ1-4, the complete variable domain is SQTIHQWPATLVQPVGSPLSLECTVEGTSNPNLYWYRQAAGRGLQLLFYSVGIGQISSEVPQNLSASRPQDRQFILSSKKLLLSDSGFYLCAWSAYSTNEKLFFGSGTQLSVL.

This chain links TRBV19 with TRBJ1-3; D is undetermined. CDR3 length equals 14 residues. The germline gives CDR1 LNHDA, CDR2 SQIVND (reference sequence). V lost 5 bases and J 0 bases, leaving 8 bases between the germline ends. CDR3 nucleotide sequence: TGTGCCAGTAGTGCGGGCCGCTCTGGAAACACCATATATTTT. Translated, it gives CASSAGRSGNTIYF.

V gene TRBV5-1 combines with J gene TRBJ1-5, with no clear D. The CDR3 totals 13 residues. The germline CDR1 and CDR2 sequences are SGHRS and YFSETQ. V lost 7 bases and J 7 bases, leaving 15 bases between the germline ends. The CDR3, as DNA: TGCGCCAGCCGCATCGACCGAGGACAGCCCCAGCATTTT. Translation: CASRIDRGQPQHF.

This rearrangement joins TRBV27 to TRBJ2-7; TRBD2 matches 10 bases. The V segment lost 5 bases and the J segment 5 bases; nucleotides outside the gene matches: 12. Germline CDR1 MNHEY, CDR2 SMNVEV (reference sequence). The CDR3 runs to 16 residues. The chain's CDR3 is CASSPKKSGGVHEQYF. Here the CDR3 DNA reads TGTGCCAGCAGTCCTAAAAAGAGCGGGGGGGTCCACGAGCAGTACTTC.

The chain links TRBV28 to TRBJ1-5; D not certain. The CDR3 is 15 amino acids. Germline CDR1 is MDHEN and CDR2 is SYDVKM. The V gene lost 5 bases and the J gene lost 2 bases, with 13 bases spanning the gap. CDR3 DNA: TGTGCCAGCAGTCCTCAGGATCAGGGCAATCAGCCCCAGCATTTT. Amino acid sequence: CASSPQDQGNQPQHF.

The CDR3 loop is CAWSAGQGLVRGNEQFF. The CDR3 DNA reads as TGTGCCTGGAGTGCGGGACAGGGACTAGTGCGGGGCAATGAGCAGTTCTTC. This chain joins TRBV30 and TRBJ2-1; D possibly corresponds to TRBD1 (9 bases). The CDR3 totals 17 residues. V lost 1 base and J 6 bases, leaving 22 bases between the germline ends. Germline-derived CDR1 and CDR2 are GTSNPN and SVGIG (reference sequence).

This chain joins TRBV5-6 and TRBJ2-5; 11 bases align to TRBD2. This CDR3 comprises 16 residues. V shed 3 bases and J 3 bases; nucleotides not matched to a gene: 7. Germline assignment: CDR1 SGHDT and CDR2 YYEEEE. CDR3 residues: CASSSTGTSGEETQYF. CDR3 DNA sequence: TGTGCCAGCAGCTCGACCGGGACTAGCGGAGAAGAGACCCAGTACTTC.

The chain joins TRBV6-1 to TRBJ2-5; no firm D call. Matching the DNA end better, TRBJ2-7 makes the J call doubtful. Looked up from germline, CDR1 is MNHNS and CDR2 is SASEGT. The CDR3 runs 11 residues. CDR3 in DNA: TGTGCCAGCCTCGTCTCCTACGAGCAGTACTTC. It codes for CASLVSYEQYF.

This chain connects TRBV7-2 to TRBJ2-3; 7 bases fit TRBD2. V shed 2 bases, J shed 3 bases, and the junction held 5 bases outside the gene matches. The CDR3 is 15 residues long. Germline values: CDR1 SGHTA, CDR2 FQGNSA. CDR3 coding DNA: TGTGCCAGCAGCTTAACGGGGGGAAGGACAGATACGCAGTATTTT. It codes for CASSLTGGRTDTQYF.

The chain recombines TRBV18 with TRBJ2-7; a possible D gene is TRBD1 (6 bases). V was pared by 0 bases and J by 5 bases, with 17 bases between. Germline V CDR1 and CDR2: KGHSH, LQKENI. The CDR3 extends over 16 amino acids. CDR3 coding DNA: TGTGCCAGCTCACCACCGGGAGACAGGATCCTTCACGAGCAGTACTTC. It specifies CASSPPGDRILHEQYF.